This note documents a single T cell receptor beta chain sequence. V trimming: 1 base; J trimming: 12 bases; junction bases outside the gene matches: 3. Germline V gene sequence: CDR1 MNHEY, CDR2 SVGAGI. This CDR3 spans 15 amino acids. Every donor was a Caucasian adult from Nashville, Tennessee. For every subset, genomic DNA was evenly distributed across several immunoSEQ plates. The protocol was immunoSEQ multiplex PCR, while the TCRdb copy is restricted to in-frame clones and leaves out a portion. This sample has about 730,000 clones, with 72% found just once. This specimen comes from a study of shared clonotypes between healthy human individuals.

The specimen sequenced was memory CD4+ T cells sorted from blood. The subset is: CD45RA-negative fraction. The source is a woman aged 30 to 39 in good health. The V and J genes are TRBV6-5 and TRBJ2-1, with 16 nucleotides matching TRBD2. The CDR3 region has the DNA TGTGCCAGCAGTTACTTGGGACTAGCGGGAGGGCCGCAGTTCTTC. This gives the protein CASSYLGLAGGPQFF.